This record covers a single T cell receptor beta chain. Its specificity is not known. While unrecorded immune exposures were likely, the donors were nominally healthy when sampled. Use of 60 Vbeta and 13 Jbeta primers characterized the PCR. Produced via immunoSEQ multiplex PCR; TCRdb's table is partial and in-frame only. Here the sample spans around 200,000 clones, approximately 79% being singletons. The source of the sample is a study of cytomegalovirus exposure and HLA in healthy donors. Notes on the study in general: There were 160 or so TCR beta chains listed as cytomegalovirus-associated. For most TCR sequences rarity was the rule, although some public TCRs occurred in many donors. Later work showed greater clonal expansion in HLA-associated TCR beta chains than in equally common others.

There are 13 residues in the CDR3. The germline V gene has CDR1 SEHNR and CDR2 FQNEAQ (reference sequence). V was pared by 6 bases and J by 6 bases, with 4 bases of the junction left unmatched. The source material was PBMCs. This chain links TRBV7-9 with TRBJ2-7, with TRBD1 identical over 11 bases. The sequence was collected from a young woman in good health and CMV-seronegative. CDR3 amino acids: CASSLGTGGEQYF. The CDR3 DNA reads as TGTGCCAGCAGTTTGGGGACAGGGGGCGAGCAGTACTTC.